The clone carrying this T cell receptor beta chain has more than one count but fewer than ten. Its antigen is unknown. This sample was taken from a study of T-cell memory formation after mild COVID-19. Study-wide background: There were largely donor-specific TCR clusters.

Sample barcodes and UMIs were carried by the TCR alpha and TCR beta cDNA libraries that 5'RACE generated with constant-segment primers. TCRdb used MiXCR to reprocess the 5' RACE reads, holding one entry per CDR3 protein. This table has about 240,000 distinct CDR3 sequences, around 10% appearing once. Regarding the study as a whole: The CD4+ clones that contracted clustered mainly within CM and EM, and the CD8+ clones concentrated in EMRA. From day 15 to 85, contracting clones were balanced between CD4 and CD8, whereas later expanders leaned toward CD4+.

The V end was cut by 3 bases, the J end by 7 bases, with 7 bases between. The CDR3 has 12 residues. Germline V gene lookup returns CDR1 SGHAT and CDR2 FQNNGV. This receptor was taken from a man aged 18 to 30 who had mild COVID-19 (a few samples of this study predate the infection). Cell type and time point are not known. The chain has TRBV11-2 and TRBJ2-1; D ambiguous. The specimen sequenced was PBMCs or a T cell subset sorted from them (not recorded which). CDR3 sequence (DNA): TGTGCCAGCAGCTTCGGGCTGAATGAGCAGTTCTTC. Its translation: CASSFGLNEQFF.